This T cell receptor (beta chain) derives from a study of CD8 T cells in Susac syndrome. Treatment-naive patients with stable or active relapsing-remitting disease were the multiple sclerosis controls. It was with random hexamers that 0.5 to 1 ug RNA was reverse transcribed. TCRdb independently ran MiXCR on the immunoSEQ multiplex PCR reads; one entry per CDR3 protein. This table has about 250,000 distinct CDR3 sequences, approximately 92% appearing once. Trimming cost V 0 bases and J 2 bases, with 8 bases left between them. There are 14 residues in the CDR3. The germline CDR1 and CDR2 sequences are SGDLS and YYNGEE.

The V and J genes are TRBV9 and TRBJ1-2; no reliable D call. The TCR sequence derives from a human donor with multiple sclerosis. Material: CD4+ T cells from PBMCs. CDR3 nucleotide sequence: TGTGCCAGCAGCGTAGAGGCAGAAAACTATGGCTACACCTTC. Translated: CASSVEAENYGYTF.